This T cell receptor beta chain was profiled in a study of T cells in Graves' hyperthyroidism and ophthalmopathy (dated by TCRdb to about 2019). In terms of the full investigation: A discovery cohort of roughly 100 patients, roughly 45 with Graves' ophthalmopathy and over 55 with stable Graves' hyperthyroidism, was used to find distinguishing TCR V-J signatures. Whether ophthalmopathy could be predicted prospectively was tested in an independent validation cohort made up of 18 hyperthyroidism patients plus 17 patients who later progressed to ophthalmopathy. For training and testing, the 100 or so patients in the discovery cohort were randomly divided in a 7:3 ratio. In addition, the study compared T-cell repertoires in thyroid tissue and in blood from several Graves' hyperthyroidism patients. After blood sampling, hyperthyroidism patients were treated with methimazole at a starting dose of 30 mg daily, and ophthalmopathy patients were treated with high-dose intravenous methylprednisolone. According to the paper, TCR Vbeta CDR3 sequencing was carried out on 135 peripheral blood samples, which came from some 41 ophthalmopathy, fewer than 80 hyperthyroidism and approximately 17 progressor patients. Study-wide findings and limitations: Ophthalmopathy was separated from stable hyperthyroidism by a 13 V-J signature model, with 85% to 90% sensitivity and roughly 84% specificity obtained in cross-validation and 80%/75% obtained in testing. In validation, progression to ophthalmopathy was predicted by the model with nearly 71% sensitivity and roughly 76% specificity, a median of approximately 6.5 months before onset. Sample size was not statistically predetermined, and blinding of investigators to group allocation was not performed. Most expanded thyroid clonotypes (frequency above 0.001) were also detected in blood, suggesting blood repertoires may reflect thyroid immune responses.

The study excluded patients with uncontrolled infections, other autoimmune diseases, pregnancy or lactation. Diagnoses were based on clinical symptoms, serum thyroxine and TRAb, thyroid ultrasound and orbital computed tomography. Trizol reagent was used to extract total RNA, and RNA quality was then checked on an Agilent 2100 Bioanalyzer. TCR beta CDR3 regions were amplified from RNA transcripts. The first round of RT-PCR for the TCR CDR3 was performed with the HTBI primer set and the Qiagen OneStep RT-PCR kit. Libraries were constructed in a second round of multiplex PCR, after which size selection and purification were carried out. Libraries were sequenced paired-end with 100 bp reads on an Illumina HiSeq2000. On the study's bioinformatics: Raw data were processed with SOAPnuke, discarding reads with adapters, uncalled bases, mean Phred below 15, or no exact constant-primer or identifier match. COPE v1.2.5 was used to merge high-quality paired reads, and clonotypes were defined as unique nucleotide sequences. MiTCR v1.1 was used to align the clonotypes against IMGT TRBV, TRBD and TRBJ reference segments. The analysis included only V-J combinations with a frequency above 0.0001, which together covered approximately 99% of the repertoires. The TCS score was defined as F50 (clonal expansion) divided by E x V (chaos), with BLOSUM62-based TCRdist calculated between CDR3 peptides within each V-J. Welch's t-statistics and random forest reduced 500 to 650 V-J features to 13, which were used in a naive Bayes classifier (R e1071). Thyroid-blood repertoire similarity was quantified with the Morisita-Horn index. Through fastp at Q25 and MiXCR, TCRdb rebuilt clones from the public reads, retaining in-frame beta chains. Rows are unified per CDR3 protein, each entry keeping the most common DNA and genes. The V and J calls, along with clone size, are taken from TCRdb and not from the paper's own processing. In all, the sample holds around 620,000 distinct CDR3 sequences, and more than 45% of those were seen once. Roughly 20% of the sample rests with the top ten.

This clonotype was counted only a few times. What this receptor recognizes is not known. Base qualities are not at hand, and no much larger clone is one base apart. This clonotype was obtained from an adult woman with Graves' disease, either hyperthyroidism or ophthalmopathy (not recorded which). The sample taken for sequencing was peripheral blood or thyroid tissue (not recorded which).

CDR3 region: CAISDTGYGYTF. The nucleotides are TGTGCCATCAGTGATACAGGGTATGGCTACACCTTC. The chain couples TRBV10-3 to TRBJ1-2, and TRBD1 may be the D gene, going by 6 matching bases. V drops 3 bases and J drops 5 bases, leaving 7 bases in between. Counted from cysteine to phenylalanine, this CDR3 has 12 amino acids. The retained sequence is limited to the CDR3, 36 bases, with the frame set at the first base. The germline V gene encodes CDR1 ENHRY and CDR2 SYGVKD.